This T cell receptor (beta chain) originates from a study of T cell responses to AZD1222 COVID-19 vaccine. The CDR3 has 12 amino acids. Profiled with immunoSEQ multiplex PCR; TCRdb holds only in-frame clones, not every one. In the table there are about 78,000 clones, about nine tenths of which are singletons. The material sequenced was peripheral blood, taken on day 0 of AZD1222 vaccination. The gene calls are TRBV12-3 or TRBV12-4 and TRBJ2-5; the D gene is possibly TRBD1 (7 bases). The origin of this receptor is an adult in good health. In nucleotides, the CDR3 is TGTGCGATTCGACAGGGAGGACAGACCCAGTACTTC. This sequence encodes CAIRQGGQTQYF.